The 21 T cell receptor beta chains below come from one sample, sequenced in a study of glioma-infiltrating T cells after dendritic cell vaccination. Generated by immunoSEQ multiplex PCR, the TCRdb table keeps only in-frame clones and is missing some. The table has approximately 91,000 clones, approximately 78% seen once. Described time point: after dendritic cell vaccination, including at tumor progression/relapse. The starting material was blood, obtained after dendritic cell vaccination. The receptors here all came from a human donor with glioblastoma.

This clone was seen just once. The CDR3 nucleotides are TGTGCCAGCAGCTTGACCGGTCTTGGCTCTGGAAACACCATATATTTT. It translates to CASSLTGLGSGNTIYF. The chain employs TRBV5-4 and TRBJ1-3, with no clear D. Trimming cost V 1 base and J 0 bases, with 11 bases left between them. The CDR3 sequence is 16 residues long. Germline loops: CDR1 SGHNT, CDR2 YYREEE (reference sequence).

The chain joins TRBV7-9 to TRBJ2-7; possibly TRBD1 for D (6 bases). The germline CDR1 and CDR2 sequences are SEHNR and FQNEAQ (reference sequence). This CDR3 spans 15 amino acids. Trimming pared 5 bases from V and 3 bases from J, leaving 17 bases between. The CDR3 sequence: CASSLRGGTIYEQYV. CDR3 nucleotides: TGTGCCAGCAGCCTCAGGGGCGGCACGATCTACGAGCAGTACGTC.

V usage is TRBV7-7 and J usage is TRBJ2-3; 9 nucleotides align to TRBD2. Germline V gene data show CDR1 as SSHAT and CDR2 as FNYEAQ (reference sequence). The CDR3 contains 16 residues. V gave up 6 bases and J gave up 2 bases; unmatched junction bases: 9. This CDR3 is CASSLGSSGATDTQYF. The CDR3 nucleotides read TGTGCCAGCAGTCTAGGGTCTAGCGGGGCCACAGATACGCAGTATTTT.

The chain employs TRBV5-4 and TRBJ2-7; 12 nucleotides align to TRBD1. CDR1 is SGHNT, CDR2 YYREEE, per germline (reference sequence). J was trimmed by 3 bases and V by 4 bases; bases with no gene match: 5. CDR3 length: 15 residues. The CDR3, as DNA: TGTGCCAGCAGCAGGGGACAGGGGGCGAGCTACGAGCAGTACTTC. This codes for CASSRGQGASYEQYF.

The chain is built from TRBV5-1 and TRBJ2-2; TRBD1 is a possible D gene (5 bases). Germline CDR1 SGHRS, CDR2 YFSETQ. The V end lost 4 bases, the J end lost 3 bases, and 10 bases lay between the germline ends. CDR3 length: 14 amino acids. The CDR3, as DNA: TGCGCCAGCAGCGGGGCTCGGGACACCGGGGAGCTGTTTTTT. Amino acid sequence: CASSGARDTGELFF.

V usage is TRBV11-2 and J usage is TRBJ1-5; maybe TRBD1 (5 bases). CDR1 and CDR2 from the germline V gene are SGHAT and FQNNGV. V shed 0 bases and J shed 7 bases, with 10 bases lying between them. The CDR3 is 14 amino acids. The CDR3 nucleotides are TGTGCCAGCAGCTTAGACAGGGTTGAACAGCCCCAGCATTTT. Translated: CASSLDRVEQPQHF.

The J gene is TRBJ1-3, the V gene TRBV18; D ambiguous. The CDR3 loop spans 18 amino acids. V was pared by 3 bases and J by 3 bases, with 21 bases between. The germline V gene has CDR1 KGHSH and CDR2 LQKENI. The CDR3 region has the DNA TGTGCCAGCTCACCCCTTGCGAGTGCGGGTTCGGATGGAAACACCATATATTTT. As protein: CASSPLASAGSDGNTIYF.

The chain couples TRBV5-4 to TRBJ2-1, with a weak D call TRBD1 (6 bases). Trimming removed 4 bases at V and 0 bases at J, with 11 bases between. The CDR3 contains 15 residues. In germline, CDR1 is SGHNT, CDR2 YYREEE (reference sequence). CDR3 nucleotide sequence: TGTGCCAGCAGCCGTGGGGGCGACTCCTACAATGAGCAGTTCTTC. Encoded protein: CASSRGGDSYNEQFF. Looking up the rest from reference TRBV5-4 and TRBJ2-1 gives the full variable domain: ETGVTQSPTHLIKTRGQQVTLRCSSQSGHNTVSWYQQALGQGPQFIFQYYREEENGRGNFPPRFSGLQFPNYSSELNVNALELDDSALYLCASSRGGDSYNEQFFGPGTRLTVL.

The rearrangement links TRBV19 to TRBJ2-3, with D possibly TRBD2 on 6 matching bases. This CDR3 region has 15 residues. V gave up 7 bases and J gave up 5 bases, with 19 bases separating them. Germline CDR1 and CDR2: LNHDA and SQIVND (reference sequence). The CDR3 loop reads CASTYGGGRGDTQYF. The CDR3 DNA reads TGTGCCAGTACGTACGGGGGTGGGAGAGGAGATACGCAGTATTTT.

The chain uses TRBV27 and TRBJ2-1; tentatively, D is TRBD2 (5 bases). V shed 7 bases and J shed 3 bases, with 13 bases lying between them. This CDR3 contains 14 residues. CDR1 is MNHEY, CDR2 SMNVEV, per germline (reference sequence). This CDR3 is CASTQDFIYNEQFF. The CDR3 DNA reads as TGTGCCAGCACCCAGGACTTCATCTACAATGAGCAGTTCTTC.

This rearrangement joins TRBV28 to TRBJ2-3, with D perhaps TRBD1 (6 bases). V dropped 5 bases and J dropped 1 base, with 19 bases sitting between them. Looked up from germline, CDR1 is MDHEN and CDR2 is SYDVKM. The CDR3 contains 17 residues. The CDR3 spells CASSANLGARGTDTQYF. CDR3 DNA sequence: TGTGCCAGCAGTGCAAATTTGGGGGCGCGGGGCACAGATACGCAGTATTTT. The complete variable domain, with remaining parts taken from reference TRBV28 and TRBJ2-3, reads DVKVTQSSRYLVKRTGEKVFLECVQDMDHENMFWYRQDPGLGLRLIYFSYDVKMKEKGDIPEGYSVSREKKERFSLILESASTNQTSMYLCASSANLGARGTDTQYFGPGTRLTVL.

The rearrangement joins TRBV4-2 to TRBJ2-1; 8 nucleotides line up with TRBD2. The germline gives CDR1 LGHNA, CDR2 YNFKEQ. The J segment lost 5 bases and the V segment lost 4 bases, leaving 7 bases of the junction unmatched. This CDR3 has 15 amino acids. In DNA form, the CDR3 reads TGTGCCAGCAGCCCAGCCCGCGGGGGGAACAATGAGCAGTTCTTC. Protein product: CASSPARGGNNEQFF.

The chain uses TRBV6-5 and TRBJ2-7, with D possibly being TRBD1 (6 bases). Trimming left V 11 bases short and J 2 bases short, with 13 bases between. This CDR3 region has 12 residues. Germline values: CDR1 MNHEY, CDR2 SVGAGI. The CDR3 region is CAGSRDTYEQYF. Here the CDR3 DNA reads TGTGCCGGGAGCCGGGACACCTACGAGCAGTACTTC.

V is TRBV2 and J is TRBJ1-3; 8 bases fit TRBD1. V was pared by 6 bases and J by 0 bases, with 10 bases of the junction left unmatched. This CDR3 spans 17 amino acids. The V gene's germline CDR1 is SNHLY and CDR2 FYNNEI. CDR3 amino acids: CASSLTGARNSGNTIYF. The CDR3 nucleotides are TGTGCCAGCAGCTTGACAGGGGCCAGGAACTCTGGAAACACCATATATTTT.

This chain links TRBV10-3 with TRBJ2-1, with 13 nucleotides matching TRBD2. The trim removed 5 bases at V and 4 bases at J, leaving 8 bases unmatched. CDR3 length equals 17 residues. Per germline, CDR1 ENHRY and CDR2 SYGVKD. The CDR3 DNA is TGTGCCATCAGTCCAGGACTAGCGGGAGCCACATACAATGAGCAGTTCTTC. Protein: CAISPGLAGATYNEQFF.

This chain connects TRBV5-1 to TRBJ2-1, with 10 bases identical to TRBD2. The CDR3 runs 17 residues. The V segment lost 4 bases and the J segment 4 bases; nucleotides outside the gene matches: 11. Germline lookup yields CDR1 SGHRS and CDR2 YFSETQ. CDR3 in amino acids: CASSLLTRTSGYNEQFF. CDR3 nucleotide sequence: TGCGCCAGCAGCCTTTTGACCCGGACTAGCGGATACAATGAGCAGTTCTTC.

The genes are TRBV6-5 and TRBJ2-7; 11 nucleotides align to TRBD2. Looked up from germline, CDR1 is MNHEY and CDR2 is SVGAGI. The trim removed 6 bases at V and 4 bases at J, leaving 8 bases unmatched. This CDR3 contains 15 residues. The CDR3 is CASSGTSGGGYEQYV. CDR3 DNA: TGTGCCAGCAGCGGGACTAGCGGTGGGGGATACGAGCAGTACGTC.

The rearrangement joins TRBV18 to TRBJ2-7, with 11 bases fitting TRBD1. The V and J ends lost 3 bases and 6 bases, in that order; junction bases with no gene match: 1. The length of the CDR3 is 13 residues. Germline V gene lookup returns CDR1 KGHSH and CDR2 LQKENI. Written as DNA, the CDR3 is TGTGCCAGCTCACCGGGGACAGGGGGCGAGCAGTACTTC. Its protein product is CASSPGTGGEQYF.

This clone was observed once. In nucleotides, the CDR3 is TGTGCCAGCAGTTTATCGATGTCGGGATTTACAAACTATGGCTACACCTTC. Protein sequence: CASSLSMSGFTNYGYTF. The rearrangement uses TRBV27 and TRBJ1-2; no firm D call. Germline assignment: CDR1 MNHEY and CDR2 SMNVEV (reference sequence). Trimming took 0 bases from V and 2 from J, leaving 16 bases between them. The CDR3 consists of 17 residues.

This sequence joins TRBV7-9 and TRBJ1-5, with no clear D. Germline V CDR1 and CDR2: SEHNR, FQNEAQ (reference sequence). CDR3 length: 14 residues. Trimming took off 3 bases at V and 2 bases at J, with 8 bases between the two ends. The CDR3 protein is CASSFASGNQPQHF. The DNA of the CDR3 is TGTGCCAGCAGCTTCGCGTCTGGCAATCAGCCCCAGCATTTT.

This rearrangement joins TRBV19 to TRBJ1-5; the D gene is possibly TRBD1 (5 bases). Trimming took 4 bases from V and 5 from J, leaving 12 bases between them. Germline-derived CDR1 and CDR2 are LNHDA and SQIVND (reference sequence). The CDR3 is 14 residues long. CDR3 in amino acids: CASSTGKNDQPQHF. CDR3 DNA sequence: TGTGCCAGTAGTACAGGGAAGAATGATCAGCCCCAGCATTTT.